What follows is one TCR beta chain and its context. Repertoires were generated with immunoSEQ multiplex PCR, while TCRdb's copy carries only in-frame clones and drops some. The data contain tens of thousands of clones, roughly 93% of them singletons. The entry originates in a study of T cell changes during pregnancy in multiple sclerosis. This TCR came from a female donor with multiple sclerosis, enrolled in a pregnancy study. Sequencing was done on a sample of PBMCs (not recorded whether the cells were cultured).

CDR3 in amino acids: CASSLAGSGSYGYTF. The CDR3 bases are TGCGCCAGCAGCTTGGCCGGCTCCGGGAGCTATGGCTACACCTTC. V and J are TRBV5-1 and TRBJ1-2; D gene ambiguous. This CDR3 is 15 amino acids long. CDR1 SGHRS and CDR2 YFSETQ come from the germline V gene. V gave up 0 bases and J gave up 4 bases, with 13 bases separating them.